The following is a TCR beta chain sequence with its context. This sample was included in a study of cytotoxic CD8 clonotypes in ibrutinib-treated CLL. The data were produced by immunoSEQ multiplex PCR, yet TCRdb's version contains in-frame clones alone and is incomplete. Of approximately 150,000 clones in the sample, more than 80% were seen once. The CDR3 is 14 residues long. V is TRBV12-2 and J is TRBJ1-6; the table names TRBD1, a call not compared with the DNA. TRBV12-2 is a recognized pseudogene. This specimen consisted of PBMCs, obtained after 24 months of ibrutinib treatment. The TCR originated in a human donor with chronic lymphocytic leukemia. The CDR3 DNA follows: TGTGCAAGTCGCCCCGACAGGGGGAATTCACCCCTCCACTTT. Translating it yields CASRPDRGNSPLHF.